Given below is one T cell receptor (beta chain) in context. These data come from a study of blood T cell repertoires in COVID-19. This CDR3 region has 14 residues. Germline lookup yields CDR1 PRHDT and CDR2 FYEKMQ (reference sequence). The V end lost 3 bases, the J end lost 1 base, and 10 bases lay between the germline ends. The protocol was immunoSEQ multiplex PCR, while the TCRdb copy is restricted to in-frame clones and leaves out a portion. The sample consists of 300,000 to 450,000 clones, 75% to 90% of them appearing once. The V and J genes are TRBV13 and TRBJ2-7, with a possible D match to TRBD2 (6 bases). Material: PBMCs or T cells enriched from blood (not recorded which). The clonotype comes from a man younger than 35 who had recovered from COVID-19. The CDR3 here is CASSLGGWSYEQYF. The DNA of the CDR3 is TGTGCCAGCAGCTTGGGGGGTTGGTCCTACGAGCAGTACTTC.